The rows below give T cell receptor beta chains drawn from one sample of a study of blood T cells in healthy people across ages. TCRdb fed the 5' RACE reads into MiXCR, producing one record per CDR3 protein. The sample yields 450,000 to 650,000 distinct CDR3 sequences, around 24% seen once. This sample was shared with a second study, whose subject was T cells of mothers and their children.

The sequenced sample consisted of blood. Receptors were obtained from a boy aged 5 to 17 in good health. The conserved cysteine and the conserved F or W are not part of the CDR3 here. Size is omitted from some rows. Given values are once, few, many or a class for expanded clones.

j_call clone_size v_call cdr3_aa
TRBJ2-3 few TRBV29-1 SAPLSTDTQY
TRBJ2-6 . TRBV6-1 ASGQGFSGANVLT
TRBJ1-1 . TRBV7-2 ASSERTAKAEAF
TRBJ2-7 . TRBV6-2/TRBV6-3 ASSNQGPLGEQY
TRBJ2-2 . TRBV11-2 ASRSSGTSDTGELF
TRBJ1-2 few TRBV20-1 SASAGLTGYT
TRBJ2-3 . TRBV15 ATSIRRGADTQY
TRBJ2-7 . TRBV7-2 ASSLALRGKFLSYEQY
TRBJ2-1 . TRBV29-1 SVTGTSGRAGEQF
TRBJ2-1 . TRBV14 ASSQGVLSRGGEQF
TRBJ1-5 . TRBV21-1 ASSKPPVSNQPQH
TRBJ2-3 many TRBV6-2/TRBV6-3 ASSISPGQGADTQY
TRBJ2-1 few TRBV6-5 ASSSRLAGGRDEQF
. few TRBV2 ASHTRGEQF
TRBJ2-6 . TRBV7-9 ASSTTGISGANVLT
TRBJ2-3 . TRBV7-8 ASSPGGKTGVSTDTQY
. . TRBV12-3/TRBV12-4 ASSLSLGRSPSEQF
. few TRBV5-1 ASSPFGGASYEQY
TRBJ2-5 . TRBV7-9 ASSTIRETQY
TRBJ2-3 . TRBV12-3/TRBV12-4 ASSPTPPTSTDTQY
TRBJ1-6 . TRBV12-3/TRBV12-4 ASSSQGSGGNSPLH
TRBJ2-2 . TRBV6-5 ASSYGGASTGELF
TRBJ2-1 . TRBV29-1 SVEGNYNEQF
TRBJ1-1 few TRBV5-1 ASSLEIRGTPEAF
TRBJ2-4 . TRBV29-1 SVAAGPKNIQY
TRBJ2-2 few TRBV20-1 SARGGGHTGELF
TRBJ1-5 . TRBV20-1 SAGEDQPQH
TRBJ2-7 . TRBV10-3 AISDGVQYEQY
TRBJ2-7 . TRBV6-1 ASSETDRTYEQY
TRBJ2-3 . TRBV28 ASSLPGSKDTQY
TRBJ2-5 few TRBV5-1 ASSLSPLAGGFGVQETQY
TRBJ1-6 many TRBV7-6 ASSLETGSSYNSPLH
TRBJ1-4 few TRBV11-2 ASSSWTTAGEEKLF